This passage covers 18 T cell receptor beta chains from one sample sequenced in a study of radiotherapy plus CTLA-4 blockade in lung cancer (dated by TCRdb to 2016 to 2018). The library was made by the immunoSEQ multiplex PCR assay. TCRdb took this table from immuneACCESS and kept in-frame rearrangements with V and J called. Such tables lack part of the clones; where checked against another copy, unresolved V genes explain under half of the gap, and the rest is unexplained. The sample table contains 50,000 or so clones; only one count was recorded for approximately 79% of them. The top ten constitute roughly 2.9% of the sample. Here the sequenced sample was peripheral blood, taken from a patient treated with radiotherapy plus ipilimumab. These receptor sequences come from a human donor with non-small cell lung cancer who had a partial response to radiotherapy plus ipilimumab.

The chain recombines TRBV10-3 with TRBJ2-7; D is unresolved. Trimming left V 0 bases short and J 3 bases short, with 9 bases between. CDR1 ENHRY and CDR2 SYGVKD come from the germline V gene. The CDR3 has 14 amino acids. CDR3 protein: CAISESRELYEQYF. In DNA, the CDR3 is TGTGCCATCAGTGAGTCGAGAGAGCTCTACGAGCAGTACTTC.

Comment on this clone: One end of the junction does not line up with germline, which may come from a read error. The same CDR3 can be traced to other DNA sequences in this sample. The V gene is TRBV6-1, the J gene TRBJ1-2; D may be TRBD1 (6 bases). There are 12 residues in the CDR3. CDR1 and CDR2 from the germline V gene are MNHNS and SASEGT. Written as DNA, the CDR3 is TGCGCCAGCAGCCGCCCGGACAGCCCCGACACCTTC. Translating gives CASSRPDSPDTF.

CDR3 nucleotides: TGTGCCAGCAGCGTAGAACTGCGGAACACTGAAGCTTTCTTT. This encodes CASSVELRNTEAFF. The chain employs TRBV9 and TRBJ1-1, with D hard to call. The ends were cut back, 0 bases at V and 1 base at J, with 7 bases in the middle. Germline CDR1 is SGDLS and CDR2 is YYNGEE. The CDR3 loop spans 14 amino acids.

The CDR3 region is CASRTGATPYEQYF. In DNA form, the CDR3 reads TGTGCCAGCAGGACAGGGGCCACTCCCTACGAGCAGTACTTC. The chain is built from TRBV6-5 and TRBJ2-7, with TRBD1 matching over 8 bases. V lost 6 bases and J lost 2; bases outside the gene matches: 6. The V gene's germline CDR1 is MNHEY and CDR2 SVGAGI. The CDR3 has 14 residues.

A few counts support this clone. The J gene is TRBJ2-1, the V gene TRBV5-4; 7 positions agree with TRBD1. V dropped 4 bases and J dropped 0; count of bases not matched to a gene: 4. This CDR3 is 15 amino acids long. CDR1 is SGHNT and CDR2 is YYREEE in the germline V gene (reference sequence). The CDR3 loop is CASSPGTASYNEQFF. For the CDR3, the DNA is TGTGCCAGCAGCCCAGGGACAGCCTCCTACAATGAGCAGTTCTTC.

This chain uses TRBV27 with TRBJ2-1, with 12 bases aligning to TRBD2. Losses at the gene ends were 5 bases for V and 7 bases for J; bases not matched to a gene: 6. The CDR3 has 15 residues. Germline V gene data show CDR1 as MNHEY and CDR2 as SMNVEV (reference sequence). CDR3 loop: CASSILAGGGNEQFF. DNA of the CDR3: TGTGCCAGCAGTATACTAGCGGGGGGAGGGAATGAGCAGTTCTTC.

The rearrangement links TRBV7-8 to TRBJ1-2; D possibly corresponds to TRBD1 (5 bases). This CDR3 has 15 amino acids. With 5 bases removed from V and 2 bases from J, the gap between germline ends came to 15 bases. The germline gives CDR1 SGHVS, CDR2 FQNEAQ. This chain's CDR3 is CASSPLTTANYGYTF. Here the CDR3 DNA reads TGTGCCAGCAGCCCCTTAACGACAGCAAACTATGGCTACACCTTC.

This chain joins TRBV19 and TRBJ2-3; TRBD1 matches at 9 bases. This CDR3 has 15 amino acids. Germline trimming cut 3 bases from V and 0 bases from J; bases unmatched to any gene: 1. Germline lookup yields CDR1 LNHDA and CDR2 SQIVND (reference sequence). This chain's CDR3 is CASSMGQGSTDTQYF. For the CDR3, the DNA is TGTGCCAGTAGTATGGGACAGGGAAGCACAGATACGCAGTATTTT.

The chain uses TRBV2 and TRBJ1-2; no firm D call. Germline values: CDR1 SNHLY, CDR2 FYNNEI. This CDR3 spans 12 amino acids. V was pared by 7 bases and J by 4 bases, with 10 bases between. CDR3 nucleotides: TGTGCCAGCATGCGGGGTGGCTATGGCTACACCTTC. This translates into CASMRGGYGYTF.

The chain employs TRBV9 and TRBJ2-7; D is possibly TRBD2 (5 bases). Trimming took 0 bases from V and 2 from J, leaving 12 bases between them. The germline V gene encodes CDR1 SGDLS and CDR2 YYNGEE. The CDR3 contains 15 residues. The CDR3 reads CASSVGNSETYEQYF. The CDR3 DNA reads as TGTGCCAGCAGCGTAGGCAATAGCGAGACCTACGAGCAGTACTTC.

The chain joins TRBV6-5 to TRBJ1-1; no clear D gene. This CDR3 contains 14 residues. CDR1 and CDR2 from the germline V gene are MNHEY and SVGAGI. Trimming removed 6 bases at V and 4 bases at J, with 15 bases between. The CDR3 nucleotides read TGTGCCAGCAGCTCGTTGCGGACTCTCACTGAAGCTTTCTTT. Amino acid sequence: CASSSLRTLTEAFF.

V is TRBV7-8 and J is TRBJ2-1; TRBD2 might be the D (6 bases). V was shortened by 1 base and J by 5 bases, with 24 bases between the two germline ends. The CDR3 contains 19 residues. Germline V gene sequence: CDR1 SGHVS, CDR2 FQNEAQ. CDR3 sequence: CASSLDSTTGANTNNEQFF. The CDR3 DNA reads as TGTGCCAGCAGCTTAGATAGTACTACGGGAGCGAACACTAACAATGAGCAGTTCTTC.

J is TRBJ2-1 and V is TRBV7-6, with TRBD2 as a possible D gene (6 bases). Germline loops: CDR1 SGHVS, CDR2 FNYEAQ. The CDR3 is 17 residues long. V lost 0 bases to trimming and J lost 0 bases, with 12 bases between them. This CDR3 reads CASSLASRGSSYNEQFF. CDR3 in DNA: TGTGCCAGCAGCTTAGCGTCACGGGGGAGCTCCTACAATGAGCAGTTCTTC.

The chain joins TRBV6-1 to TRBJ1-6, with TRBD1 identical over 8 bases. The J segment lost 7 bases and the V segment lost 8 bases, leaving 7 bases of the junction unmatched. Per the germline V gene, CDR1 is MNHNS and CDR2 is SASEGT. The CDR3 spans 14 residues. CDR3 sequence: CASVRDRNNSPLHF. In DNA form, the CDR3 reads TGTGCCAGCGTCCGGGACAGGAACAATTCACCCCTCCACTTT.

V and J are TRBV5-1 and TRBJ2-7, with D perhaps TRBD2 (7 bases). The V end lost 4 bases, the J end lost 1 base, and 15 bases lay between the germline ends. The CDR3 is 15 amino acids. The germline V gene has CDR1 SGHRS and CDR2 YFSETQ. The CDR3 bases are TGCGCCAGCAGCCCACCCGCGGGGGCGTCCTACGAGCAGTACTTC. Its protein is CASSPPAGASYEQYF.

The chain carries TRBV5-6 and TRBJ2-1; TRBD2 agrees at 7 bases. Germline V gene lookup returns CDR1 SGHDT and CDR2 YYEEEE. This CDR3 contains 15 residues. V trimming: 3 bases; J trimming: 5 bases; junction bases outside the gene matches: 8. CDR3 region: CASSWRGFGDNEQFF. The CDR3, as DNA: TGTGCCAGCAGCTGGCGGGGGTTTGGCGACAATGAGCAGTTCTTC.

The CDR3 region is CASSFTGTYEQYF. DNA of the CDR3: TGTGCCAGCAGCTTTACAGGCACCTACGAGCAGTACTTC. J is TRBJ2-7 and V is TRBV11-2, with D possibly TRBD1 on 5 matching bases. CDR3 size: 13 residues. Trimming cost V 3 bases and J 2 bases, with 8 bases left between them. CDR1 is SGHAT and CDR2 is FQNNGV in the germline V gene.

The chain uses TRBV18 and TRBJ2-7; 7 bases are a match to TRBD1. CDR3 size: 14 residues. CDR1 is KGHSH, CDR2 LQKENI, per germline. Trimming took 6 bases from V and 7 from J; bases not matched to a gene: 12. The CDR3, as DNA: TGTGCCAGCTCGACGGACAGGTCACTTACAGAGCAGTACTTC. The encoded protein is CASSTDRSLTEQYF.